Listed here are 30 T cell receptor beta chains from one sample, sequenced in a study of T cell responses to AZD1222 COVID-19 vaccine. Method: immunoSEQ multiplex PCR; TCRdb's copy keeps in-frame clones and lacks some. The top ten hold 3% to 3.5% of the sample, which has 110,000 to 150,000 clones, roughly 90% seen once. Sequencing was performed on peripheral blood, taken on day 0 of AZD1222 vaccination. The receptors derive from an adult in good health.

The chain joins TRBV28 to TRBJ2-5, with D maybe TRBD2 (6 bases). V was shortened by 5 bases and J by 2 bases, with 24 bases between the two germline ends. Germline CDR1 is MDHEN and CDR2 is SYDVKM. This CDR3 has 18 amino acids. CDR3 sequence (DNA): TGTGCCAGCAGTCTATCTCTAGGGCATGCGGGACCACAAGAGACCCAGTACTTC. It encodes CASSLSLGHAGPQETQYF.

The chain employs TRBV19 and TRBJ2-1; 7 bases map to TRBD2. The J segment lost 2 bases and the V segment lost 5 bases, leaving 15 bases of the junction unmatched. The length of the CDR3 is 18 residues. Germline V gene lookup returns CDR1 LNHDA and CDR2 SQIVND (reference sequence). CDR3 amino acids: CASSVASGPIQPYNEQFF. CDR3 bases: TGTGCCAGTAGTGTTGCTAGCGGACCGATCCAGCCCTACAATGAGCAGTTCTTC.

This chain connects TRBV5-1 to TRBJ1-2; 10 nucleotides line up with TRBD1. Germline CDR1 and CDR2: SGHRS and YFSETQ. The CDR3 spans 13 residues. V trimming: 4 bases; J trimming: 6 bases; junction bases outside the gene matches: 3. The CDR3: CASSEGQGDGYTF. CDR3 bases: TGCGCCAGCAGCGAAGGACAGGGGGATGGCTACACCTTC.

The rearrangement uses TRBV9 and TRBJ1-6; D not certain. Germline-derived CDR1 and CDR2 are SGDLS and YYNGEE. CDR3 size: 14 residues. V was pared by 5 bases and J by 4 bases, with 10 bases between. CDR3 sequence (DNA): TGTGCCAGCAGGGAGACGGATTATAATTCACCCCTCCACTTT. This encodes CASRETDYNSPLHF. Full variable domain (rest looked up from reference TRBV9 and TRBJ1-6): DSGVTQTPKHLITATGQRVTLRCSPRSGDLSVYWYQQSLDQGLQFLIQYYNGEERAKGNILERFSAQQFPDLHSELNLSSLELGDSALYFCASRETDYNSPLHFGNGTRLTVT.

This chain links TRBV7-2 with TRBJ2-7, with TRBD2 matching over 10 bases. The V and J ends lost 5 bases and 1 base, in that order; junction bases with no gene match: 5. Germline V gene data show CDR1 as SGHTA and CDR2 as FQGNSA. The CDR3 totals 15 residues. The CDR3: CASSGRAGGSYEQYF. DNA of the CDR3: TGTGCCAGCAGCGGAAGAGCGGGAGGGTCCTACGAGCAGTACTTC.

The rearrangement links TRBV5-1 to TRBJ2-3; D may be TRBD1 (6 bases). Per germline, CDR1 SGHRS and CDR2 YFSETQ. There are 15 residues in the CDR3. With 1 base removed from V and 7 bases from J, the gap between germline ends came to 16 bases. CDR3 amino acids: CASSLLTGRIHTQYF. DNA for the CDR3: TGCGCCAGCAGCTTGTTAACAGGGCGGATACATACGCAGTATTTT.

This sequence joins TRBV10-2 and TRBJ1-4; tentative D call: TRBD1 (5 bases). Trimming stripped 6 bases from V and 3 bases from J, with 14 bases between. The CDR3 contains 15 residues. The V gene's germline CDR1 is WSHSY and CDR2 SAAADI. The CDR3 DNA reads TGCGCCAGCAGGCCCCCGGGACGGGCTAATGAAAAACTGTTTTTT. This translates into CASRPPGRANEKLFF.

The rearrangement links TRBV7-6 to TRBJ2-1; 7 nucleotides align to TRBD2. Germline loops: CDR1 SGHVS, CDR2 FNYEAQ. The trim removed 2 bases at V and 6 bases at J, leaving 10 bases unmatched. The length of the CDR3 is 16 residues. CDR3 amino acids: CASSLNPGGFFNEQFF. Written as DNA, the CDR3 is TGTGCCAGCAGCTTAAACCCGGGAGGATTCTTCAATGAGCAGTTCTTC.

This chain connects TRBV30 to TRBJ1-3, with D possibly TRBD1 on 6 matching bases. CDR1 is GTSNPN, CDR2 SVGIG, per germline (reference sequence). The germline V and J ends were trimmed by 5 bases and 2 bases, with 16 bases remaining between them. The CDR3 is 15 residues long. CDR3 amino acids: CAWASGGGPGNTIYF. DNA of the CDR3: TGTGCCTGGGCCTCGGGTGGGGGGCCTGGAAACACCATATATTTT.

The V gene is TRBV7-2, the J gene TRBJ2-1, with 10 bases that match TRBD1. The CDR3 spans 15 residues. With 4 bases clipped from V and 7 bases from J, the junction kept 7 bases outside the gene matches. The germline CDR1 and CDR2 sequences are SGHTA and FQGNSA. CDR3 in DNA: TGTGCCAGCAGCTACCGGGACAGGGGATCGAATGAGCAGTTCTTC. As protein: CASSYRDRGSNEQFF.

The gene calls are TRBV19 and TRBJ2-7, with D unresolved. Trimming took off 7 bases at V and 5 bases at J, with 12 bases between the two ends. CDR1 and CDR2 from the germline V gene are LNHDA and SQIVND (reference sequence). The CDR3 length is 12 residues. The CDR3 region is CASTTGVHEQYF. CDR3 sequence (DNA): TGTGCCAGTACCACTGGGGTCCACGAGCAGTACTTC.

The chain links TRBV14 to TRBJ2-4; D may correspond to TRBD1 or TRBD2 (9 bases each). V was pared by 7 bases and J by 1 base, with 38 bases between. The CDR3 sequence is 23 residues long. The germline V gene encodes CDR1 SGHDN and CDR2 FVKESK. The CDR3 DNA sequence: TGTGCCAGCACCCTCGCAGTGGGACAGGGAATCGGTTCAGCGGGAGGTGCCAAAAACATTCAGTACTTC. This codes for CASTLAVGQGIGSAGGAKNIQYF.

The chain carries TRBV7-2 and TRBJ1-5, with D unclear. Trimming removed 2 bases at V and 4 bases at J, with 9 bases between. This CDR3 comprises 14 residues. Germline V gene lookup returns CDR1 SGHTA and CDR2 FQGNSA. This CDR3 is CASSLSRRNQPQHF. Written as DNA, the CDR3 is TGTGCCAGCAGCTTATCTCGCAGGAATCAGCCCCAGCATTTT.

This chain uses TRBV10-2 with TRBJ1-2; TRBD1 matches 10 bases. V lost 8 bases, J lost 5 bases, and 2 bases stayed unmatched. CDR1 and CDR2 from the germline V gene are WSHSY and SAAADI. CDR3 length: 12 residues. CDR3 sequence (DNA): TGCGCCAGCTCGGGACAGGGGTATGGCTACACCTTC. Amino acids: CASSGQGYGYTF.

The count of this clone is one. Here the CDR3 DNA reads TGTGCCAGTAGTATAGCCTCGGGCCTCCCCCAGCATTTT. Translating it yields CASSIASGLPQHF. The chain couples TRBV19 to TRBJ1-5, with no clear D. CDR3 length: 13 amino acids. Trimming took 1 base from V and 10 from J, leaving 11 bases between them. Germline CDR1 LNHDA, CDR2 SQIVND (reference sequence).

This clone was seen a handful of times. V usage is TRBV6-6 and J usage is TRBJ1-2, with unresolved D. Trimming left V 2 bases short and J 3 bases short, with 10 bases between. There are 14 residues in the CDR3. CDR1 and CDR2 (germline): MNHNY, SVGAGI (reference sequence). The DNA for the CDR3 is TGTGCCAGCAGTTACGGAGGGTATGACTATGGCTACACCTTC. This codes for CASSYGGYDYGYTF.

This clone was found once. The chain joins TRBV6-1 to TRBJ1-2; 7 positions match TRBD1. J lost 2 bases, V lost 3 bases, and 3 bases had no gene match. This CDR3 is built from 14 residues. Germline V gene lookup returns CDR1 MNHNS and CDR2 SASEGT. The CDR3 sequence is CASSESGQNYGYTF. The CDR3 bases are TGTGCCAGCAGTGAGTCGGGACAGAACTATGGCTACACCTTC.

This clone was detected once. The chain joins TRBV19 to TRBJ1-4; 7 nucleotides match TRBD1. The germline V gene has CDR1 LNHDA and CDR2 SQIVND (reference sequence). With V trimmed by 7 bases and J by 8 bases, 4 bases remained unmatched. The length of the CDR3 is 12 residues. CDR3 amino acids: CASKQGWEKLFF. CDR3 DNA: TGTGCCAGTAAACAGGGGTGGGAAAAACTGTTTTTT. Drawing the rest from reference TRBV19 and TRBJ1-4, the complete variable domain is DGGITQSPKYLFRKEGQNVTLSCEQNLNHDAMYWYRQDPGQGLRLIYYSQIVNDFQKGDIAEGYSVSREKKESFPLTVTSAQKNPTAFYLCASKQGWEKLFFGSGTQLSVL.

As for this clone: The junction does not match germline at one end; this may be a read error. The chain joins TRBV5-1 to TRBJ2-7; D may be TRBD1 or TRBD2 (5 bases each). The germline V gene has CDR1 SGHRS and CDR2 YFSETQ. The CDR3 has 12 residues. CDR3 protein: CASSGDSGTTIF. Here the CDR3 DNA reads TGCGCCAGCAGCGGCGATAGTGGGACCACGATTTTC.

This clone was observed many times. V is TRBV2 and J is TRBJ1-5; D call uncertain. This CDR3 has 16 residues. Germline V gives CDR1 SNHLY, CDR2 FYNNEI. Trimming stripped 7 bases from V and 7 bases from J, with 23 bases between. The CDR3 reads CASTPSRRGVGQPQHF. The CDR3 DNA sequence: TGTGCCAGCACCCCCTCCAGGCGTGGGGTAGGACAGCCCCAGCATTTT.

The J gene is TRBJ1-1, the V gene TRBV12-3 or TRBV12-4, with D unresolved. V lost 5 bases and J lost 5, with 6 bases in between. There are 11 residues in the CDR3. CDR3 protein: CASSPRTEAFF. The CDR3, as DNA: TGTGCCAGCAGTCCGCGGACTGAAGCTTTCTTT.

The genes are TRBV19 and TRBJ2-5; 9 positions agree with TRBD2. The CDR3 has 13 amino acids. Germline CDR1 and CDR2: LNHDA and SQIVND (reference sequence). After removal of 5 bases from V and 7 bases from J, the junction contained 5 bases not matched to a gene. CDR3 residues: CASSRAGGGTQYF. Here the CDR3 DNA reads TGTGCCAGTAGTCGAGCGGGAGGTGGGACCCAGTACTTC.

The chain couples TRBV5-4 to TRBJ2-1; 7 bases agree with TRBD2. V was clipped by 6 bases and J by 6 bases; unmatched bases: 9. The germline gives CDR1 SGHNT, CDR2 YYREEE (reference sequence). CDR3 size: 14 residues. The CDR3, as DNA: TGTGCCAGCAAGTCGACGGGAGGTCTCAATGAGCAGTTCTTC. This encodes CASKSTGGLNEQFF.

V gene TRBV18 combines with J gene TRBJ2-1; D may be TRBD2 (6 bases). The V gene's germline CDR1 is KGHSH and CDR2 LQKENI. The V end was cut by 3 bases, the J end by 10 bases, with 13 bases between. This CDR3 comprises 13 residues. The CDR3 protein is CASSPERAGEQFF. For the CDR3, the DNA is TGTGCCAGCTCACCCGAGCGGGCAGGGGAGCAGTTCTTC.

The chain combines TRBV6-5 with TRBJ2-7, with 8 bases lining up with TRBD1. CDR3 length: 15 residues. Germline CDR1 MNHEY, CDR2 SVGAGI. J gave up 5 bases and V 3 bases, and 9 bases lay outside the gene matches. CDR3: CASSYRRTGKNEQYF. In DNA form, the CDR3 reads TGTGCCAGCAGTTATCGGAGGACAGGGAAGAACGAGCAGTACTTC.

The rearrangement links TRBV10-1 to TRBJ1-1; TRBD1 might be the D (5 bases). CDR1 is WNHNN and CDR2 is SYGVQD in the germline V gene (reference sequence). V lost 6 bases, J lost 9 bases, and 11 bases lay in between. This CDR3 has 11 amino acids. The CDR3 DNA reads TGCGCCAGCAGCCGGGGCCTTCAAGCTTTCTTT. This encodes CASSRGLQAFF.

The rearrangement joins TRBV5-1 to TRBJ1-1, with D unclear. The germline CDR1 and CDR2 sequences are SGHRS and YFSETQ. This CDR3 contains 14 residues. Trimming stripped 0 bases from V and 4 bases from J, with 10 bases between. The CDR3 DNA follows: TGCGCCAGCAGCTTGGTGGAAGGCGTCACTGAAGCTTTCTTT. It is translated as CASSLVEGVTEAFF.

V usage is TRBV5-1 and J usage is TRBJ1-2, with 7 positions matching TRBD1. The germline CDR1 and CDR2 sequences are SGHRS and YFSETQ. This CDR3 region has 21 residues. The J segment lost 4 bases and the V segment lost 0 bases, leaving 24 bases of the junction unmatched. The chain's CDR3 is CASSLGSHFPGQLVPPYGYTF. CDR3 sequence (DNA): TGCGCCAGCAGCTTGGGTTCTCACTTCCCGGGACAGCTAGTTCCCCCCTATGGCTACACCTTC. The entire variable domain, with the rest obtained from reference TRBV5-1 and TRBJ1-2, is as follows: KAGVTQTPRYLIKTRGQQVTLSCSPISGHRSVSWYQQTPGQGLQFLFEYFSETQRNKGNFPGRFSGRQFSNSRSEMNVSTLELGDSALYLCASSLGSHFPGQLVPPYGYTFGSGTRLTVV.

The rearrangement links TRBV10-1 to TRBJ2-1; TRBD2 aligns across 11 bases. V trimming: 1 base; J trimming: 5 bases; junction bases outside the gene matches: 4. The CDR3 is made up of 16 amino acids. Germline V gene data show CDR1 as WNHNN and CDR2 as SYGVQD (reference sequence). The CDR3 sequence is CASSEWGLADNNEQFF. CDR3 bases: TGCGCCAGCAGTGAGTGGGGACTAGCGGACAACAATGAGCAGTTCTTC.

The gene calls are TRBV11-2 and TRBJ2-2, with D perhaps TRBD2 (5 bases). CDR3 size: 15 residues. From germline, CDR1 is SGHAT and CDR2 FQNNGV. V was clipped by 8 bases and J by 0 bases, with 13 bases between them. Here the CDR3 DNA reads TGTGCCAGCCTCCGAGGAGCGGCGAACACCGGGGAGCTGTTTTTT. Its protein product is CASLRGAANTGELFF.